This TCR beta chain was documented in a study of cytomegalovirus exposure and HLA in healthy donors. Study-wide results and caveats: Fewer N-insertions than the roughly 630-donor mean were reportedly shown by an Asian-associated ancestry cluster in a later analysis.

A note on this clone: Its matching antigen is unknown.

With 60 Vbeta and 13 Jbeta primers, the PCR was carried out. Assay: immunoSEQ multiplex PCR; the TCRdb copy retains only in-frame clones and omits some. The sample shows under 150,000 clones, 81% of them seen only once. Germline V gives CDR1 MNHEY, CDR2 SVGAGI. The V and J ends lost 2 bases and 4 bases, in that order; junction bases with no gene match: 1. This CDR3 contains 13 residues. There were likely unrecorded immune exposures, though donors were nominally healthy when sampled. The genes are TRBV6-5 and TRBJ1-2; 7 positions match TRBD1. Sequenced input: PBMCs. The origin of this receptor is a man between 18 and 35 years old in good health and CMV-seronegative. CDR3 nucleotide sequence: TGTGCCAGCAGTTACAGACAGGGCTATGGCTACACCTTC. Residues: CASSYRQGYGYTF.